This T cell receptor (beta chain) was profiled in a study of T cells in women clearing cervical HPV infection. Study details: Controls were women whose single incident HPV16 infection cleared within 12 months without precancer or cancer.

This table comes from immunoSEQ multiplex PCR, and its TCRdb copy is limited to in-frame clones, with some not included. The ten top clones account for roughly 4%, within a sample of around 39,000 clones. A word on this clone: The missing CDR3 end, 3 residues past where the read stops, is filled in from the germline J gene.

This CDR3 contains 18 residues. V lost 5 bases, J lost 2 bases, and 14 bases stayed unmatched. The V gene's germline CDR1 is SGHTA and CDR2 FQGTGA. The chain couples TRBV7-3 to TRBJ2-1, with 8 positions matching TRBD1. Sequencing input: blood buffy coat. This TCR came from a woman aged 18-70 years with a cervical HPV16 infection that either progressed to CIN3+ or cleared (not recorded which). The CDR3 reads CASSAGPDRDFTYNEQFF. Incomplete CDR3 DNA: TGTGCCAGCAGCGCCGGTCCGGACAGGGATTTTACCTACAATGAG.